The rows below give T cell receptor beta chains drawn from one sample of a study of beta chain features in type 1 diabetes. Repertoires were generated with immunoSEQ multiplex PCR, while TCRdb's copy carries only in-frame clones and drops some. Of around 150,000 clones listed, about 7.1% are singletons. What was sequenced was central memory CD4+ T cells from blood. Source of these receptors: a woman aged 25 to 45 in good health. Both conserved end residues are part of each CDR3. The order of the fields is CDR3 protein, CDR3 DNA, J gene, V gene, clone size, D gene. D genes are given only for firm matches. Size is stated for part of the rows, as once, few or many counts, or as a class when the clone is expanded.

CDR3: CASSRSHGTSGYEQYF; DNA: TGTGCCAGCAGCCGCTCGCATGGGACTAGCGGCTACGAGCAGTACTTC; J: TRBJ2-7; V: TRBV9; size: .; D: TRBD2
CDR3: CASSARRQRNTEAFF; DNA: TGTGCCAGCAGTGCCAGGAGACAGAGGAACACTGAAGCTTTCTTT; J: TRBJ1-1; V: TRBV5-6; size: .; D: .
CDR3: CASNADRNTEAFF; DNA: TGTGCCAGCAACGCAGACAGGAACACTGAAGCTTTCTTT; J: TRBJ1-1; V: TRBV2; size: .; D: .
CDR3: CASFEGGPTRHGYTF; DNA: TGCGCCAGCTTTGAAGGGGGACCAACTAGACATGGCTACACCTTC; J: TRBJ1-2; V: TRBV5-1; size: few; D: .
CDR3: CASSEEGEQYF; DNA: TGTGCCAGCAGTGAAGAGGGGGAGCAGTACTTC; J: TRBJ2-7; V: TRBV2; size: many; D: .
CDR3: CASSLPHTKETNEQFF; DNA: TGCGCCAGCAGCTTGCCGCACACCAAGGAGACCAATGAGCAGTTCTTC; J: TRBJ2-1; V: TRBV5-1; size: few; D: .
CDR3: CASSQNRGNREKLFF; DNA: TGCGCCAGCAGCCAAAACAGGGGGAACCGAGAAAAACTGTTTTTT; J: TRBJ1-4; V: TRBV4-3; size: few; D: TRBD1
CDR3: CASSSQGRTEAFF; DNA: TGTGCCAGCAGCTCCCAGGGGCGGACTGAAGCTTTCTTT; J: TRBJ1-1; V: TRBV7-2; size: few; D: .
CDR3: CASALAGVVNEQFF; DNA: TGTGCCAGCGCCTTGGCGGGAGTTGTAAATGAGCAGTTCTTC; J: TRBJ2-1; V: TRBV18; size: .; D: TRBD2
CDR3: CASTNQDVTGAGELFF; DNA: TGTGCCAGCACCAACCAGGACGTAACTGGGGCAGGGGAGCTGTTTTTT; J: TRBJ2-2; V: TRBV28; size: .; D: .